The 5 T cell receptor beta chains listed next were all sequenced from one sample in a study of blood T cell repertoires in COVID-19. The table came from immunoSEQ multiplex PCR; TCRdb's copy has only in-frame clones and leaves some out. The repertoire includes approximately 82,000 clones, about 89% of them detected once, and over 11% sits in the top ten. Sequencing was done on a sample of peripheral blood. These receptor sequences come from a man aged 70-80 years with active or convalescent COVID-19.

CDR3 loop: CASSIEGGSPVNEQFF. The CDR3 region has the DNA TGTGCCAGTAGTATAGAAGGCGGGAGCCCCGTCAATGAGCAGTTCTTC. The rearrangement joins TRBV19 to TRBJ2-1; 7 bases line up with TRBD2. Germline V CDR1 and CDR2: LNHDA, SQIVND (reference sequence). The V segment lost 0 bases and the J segment 6 bases; nucleotides outside the gene matches: 8. The length of the CDR3 is 16 residues.

Concerning this clone: A read error may account for a junction end that differs from germline. The chain couples TRBV5-1 to TRBJ2-2; 7 positions agree with TRBD2. CDR1 is SGHRS, CDR2 YFSETQ, per germline. This CDR3 has 15 residues. This CDR3 is CARSLWGGSTGELFF. The CDR3 nucleotides read TGCGCCCGCAGCTTGTGGGGGGGAAGCACCGGGGAGCTGTTTTTT.

This clone was counted once. This chain joins TRBV5-4 and TRBJ1-1; D possibly corresponds to TRBD1 (5 bases). V was trimmed by 2 bases and J by 3 bases, leaving 5 bases between them. The CDR3 extends over 12 amino acids. Germline CDR1 SGHNT, CDR2 YYREEE (reference sequence). DNA for the CDR3: TGTGCCAGCAGCTTCAGGGACACTGAAGCTTTCTTT. This encodes CASSFRDTEAFF.

This clone has only one observation. The rearrangement joins TRBV19 to TRBJ2-7; 7 positions agree with TRBD1. Looked up from germline, CDR1 is LNHDA and CDR2 is SQIVND (reference sequence). This CDR3 has 15 amino acids. V trimming: 5 bases; J trimming: 0 bases; junction bases outside the gene matches: 7. The CDR3 protein is CASSRRGQSSYEQYF. The CDR3 DNA sequence: TGTGCCAGTAGTCGCAGGGGACAGAGCTCCTACGAGCAGTACTTC.

This chain uses TRBV6-1 with TRBJ2-4; 9 positions match TRBD1. The germline CDR1 and CDR2 sequences are MNHNS and SASEGT. With V trimmed by 0 bases and J by 1 base, 10 bases remained unmatched. The CDR3 has 19 residues. CDR3 region: CASSEALGGTGKAKNIQYF. DNA for the CDR3: TGTGCCAGCAGTGAAGCGCTGGGGGGGACAGGGAAGGCCAAAAACATTCAGTACTTC.